The text below deals with one TCR beta chain. Its cognate antigen is unknown. For the second PCR, which ran for about 7 to 11 cycles, a sample-barcoded 5' primer and a J-beta primer mix were used. TCRdb redid the calling of the 5' RACE reads with MiXCR, one entry per CDR3 protein. Of fewer than 1 million distinct CDR3 sequences in the sample, around 42% are singletons; the top ten hold approximately 19%. With 0 bases removed from V and 11 bases from J, the gap between germline ends came to 14 bases. The CDR3 has 14 amino acids. CDR1 is MGHRA, CDR2 YSYEKL, per germline. This sample was taken from a study of blood T cells in healthy people across ages. Study observations and caveats: Both higher diversity and more naive CD4+ cells marked long-lived donors when set against aged donors. The unsorted PBMCs prevented any conclusive comparison of naive versus antigen-experienced cells.

Donors were healthy Caucasian individuals from Russia aged roughly 6 to 90. The sample comprised blood. This clonotype originated in a man aged 60 to 75 in good health. This chain links TRBV4-1 with TRBJ2-1; unclear D gene. CDR3 amino acids: CASSQDERGLKQFF. Here the CDR3 DNA reads TGCGCCAGCAGCCAAGATGAGCGCGGCTTAAAGCAGTTCTTC.